Below, 4 T cell receptor beta chains from the same sample are listed, as sequenced in a study of T cells in Graves' hyperthyroidism and ophthalmopathy. It was RNA transcripts that yielded the amplified TCR beta CDR3 regions. First-round RT-PCR targeting the TCR CDR3 was performed with the HTBI primer set. TCRdb re-called the multiplex PCR reads through MiXCR, storing one row per CDR3 protein. In the table there are 550,000 to 800,000 distinct CDR3 sequences, roughly 17% of which are singletons. The sequenced sample consisted of blood. These receptors all come from a man between 18 and 35 years old with Graves' hyperthyroidism.

The chain recombines TRBV15 with TRBJ2-1, with TRBD2 matching over 7 bases. V trimming: 5 bases; J trimming: 8 bases; junction bases outside the gene matches: 6. This CDR3 is built from 13 residues. Germline CDR1 is LNHNV and CDR2 is YYDKDF (reference sequence). The chain's CDR3 is CATSSRLAHEQFF. The CDR3 coding sequence is TGTGCCACCAGCTCAAGACTAGCCCATGAGCAGTTCTTC.

The chain has TRBV30 and TRBJ2-7; tentative D call: TRBD1 (5 bases). CDR3 length: 13 residues. V was shortened by 8 bases and J by 0 bases, with 14 bases between the two germline ends. The V gene's germline CDR1 is GTSNPN and CDR2 SVGIG (reference sequence). CDR3 region: CALRGASSYEQYF. The CDR3 nucleotides read TGTGCCCTAAGGGGTGCCAGCTCCTACGAGCAGTACTTC. The variable domain in full, completed from reference TRBV30 and TRBJ2-7, reads SQTIHQWPATLVQPVGSPLSLECTVEGTSNPNLYWYRQAAGRGLQLLFYSVGIGQISSEVPQNLSASRPQDRQFILSSKKLLLSDSGFYLCALRGASSYEQYFGPGTRLTVT.

This clonotype was seen repeatedly, ten times or more. V usage is TRBV11-2 and J usage is TRBJ2-7; 11 positions match TRBD2. Germline values: CDR1 SGHAT, CDR2 FQNNGV. Trimming at V came to 4 bases and at J to 1 base, leaving 6 bases not matched to a gene. The CDR3 runs to 16 residues. CDR3 nucleotide sequence: TGTGCCAGCAGCTACCCGACTAGCGGGATTTCCTACGAGCAGTACTTC. It yields the protein CASSYPTSGISYEQYF.

This clonotype was seen only a few times. The chain carries TRBV7-2 and TRBJ2-3; D uncertain. The CDR3 covers 16 residues. Trimming took off 4 bases at V and 0 bases at J, with 14 bases between the two ends. Germline V CDR1 and CDR2: SGHTA, FQGNSA. The CDR3 bases are TGTGCCAGCAGCTACCCTCCTCGAGCTAGCACAGATACGCAGTATTTT. It encodes CASSYPPRASTDTQYF.